A single sample is the source of the 30 T cell receptor beta chains below, sequenced in a study of blood T cell repertoires in COVID-19. The repertoire was sequenced with immunoSEQ multiplex PCR; TCRdb's copy has only in-frame clones and lacks some. The profile shows 380,000 or so clones, approximately 86% of them singletons. Material for sequencing was peripheral blood. All receptors derive from a woman aged 55-75 years with COVID-19, enrolled during active disease.

The chain is built from TRBV6-5 and TRBJ1-1; a possible D gene is TRBD1 (5 bases). The CDR3 totals 14 residues. V was shortened by 6 bases and J by 1 base, with 12 bases between the two germline ends. Germline V gene lookup returns CDR1 MNHEY and CDR2 SVGAGI. The CDR3 is CASRQLGGNTEAFF. The CDR3 nucleotides are TGTGCCAGCAGACAACTGGGGGGGAACACTGAAGCTTTCTTT.

The rearrangement joins TRBV25-1 to TRBJ1-2, with 7 bases that match TRBD1. Trimming removed 3 bases from V and 8 bases from J; junction bases left unmatched: 15. CDR1 is MGHDK, CDR2 SYGVNS, per germline. The CDR3 runs to 16 residues. As DNA, the CDR3 is TGTGCCAGCAGTGACTGGCCTAGTAAGGGGGCGAAGGGCTACACCTTC. Translated: CASSDWPSKGAKGYTF.

The gene calls are TRBV19 and TRBJ1-2; D perhaps matches TRBD1 (5 bases). Germline V gene data show CDR1 as LNHDA and CDR2 as SQIVND (reference sequence). The CDR3 length is 15 residues. Trimming stripped 5 bases from V and 3 bases from J, with 16 bases between. The CDR3 loop is CASSGGLKGDYGYTF. CDR3 sequence (DNA): TGTGCCAGTAGTGGGGGACTTAAAGGCGACTATGGCTACACCTTC.

This rearrangement joins TRBV21-1 to TRBJ2-7; the table's D call, TRBD1, was not checked against the DNA. TRBV21-1 is listed as a pseudogene. This CDR3 has 16 amino acids. The CDR3 sequence: CASSSRKGCSIVEQYF. The CDR3 bases are TGTGCCAGCAGCTCCAGGAAGGGGTGTTCGATAGTTGAGCAGTACTTC.

The chain uses TRBV3-1 (or the pseudogene TRBV3-2) and TRBJ2-5; TRBD2 matches 10 bases. Germline V gene lookup returns CDR1 LGHDT and CDR2 YNNKEL (reference sequence). CDR3 length equals 15 residues. The V segment lost 3 bases and the J segment 3 bases; nucleotides outside the gene matches: 4. CDR3: CASSQNLAGEETQYF. CDR3 bases: TGTGCCAGCAGCCAGAACCTAGCGGGGGAAGAGACCCAGTACTTC.

The V and J genes are TRBV18 and TRBJ1-4, with D uncertain. Germline assignment: CDR1 KGHSH and CDR2 LQKENI. The CDR3 is 16 amino acids. Trimming removed 4 bases at V and 0 bases at J, with 12 bases between. CDR3 coding DNA: TGTGCCAGCTCACACTACGATTCATCAACTAATGAAAAACTGTTTTTT. Translated, it gives CASSHYDSSTNEKLFF.

This chain uses TRBV13 with TRBJ2-2; no clear D gene. The CDR3 loop spans 14 amino acids. V lost 4 bases, J lost 2 bases, and 8 bases lay in between. The V gene's germline CDR1 is PRHDT and CDR2 FYEKMQ (reference sequence). The CDR3 sequence: CASSSGYNTGELFF. The CDR3, as DNA: TGTGCCAGCAGCTCCGGTTATAACACCGGGGAGCTGTTTTTT.

The chain joins TRBV5-4 to TRBJ2-7, with D possibly TRBD1 on 5 matching bases. This CDR3 spans 15 amino acids. V lost 4 bases and J 5 bases, leaving 19 bases between the germline ends. From germline, CDR1 is SGHNT and CDR2 YYREEE (reference sequence). The CDR3 region has the DNA TGTGCCAGCAGCACCTCTTCAGGGTTCGTCCACGAGCAGTACTTC. The encoded protein is CASSTSSGFVHEQYF.

V gene TRBV5-1 combines with J gene TRBJ2-1; 10 bases match TRBD1. V lost 6 bases, J lost 2 bases, and 5 bases stayed unmatched. The CDR3 is 15 amino acids. Germline CDR1 and CDR2: SGHRS and YFSETQ. The CDR3 region has the DNA TGCGCCAGCAATGGCGGGACAGGGGCCTACAATGAGCAGTTCTTC. Translating it yields CASNGGTGAYNEQFF.

The chain employs TRBV7-2 and TRBJ2-3; TRBD2 is a possible D gene (7 bases). In germline, CDR1 is SGHTA, CDR2 FQGNSA. There are 15 residues in the CDR3. V was cut by 4 bases and J by 7 bases, with 18 bases left in between. CDR3 amino acids: CASSSSGGRRNTQYF. The CDR3 DNA reads as TGTGCCAGCAGCTCCTCGGGGGGCCGACGGAATACGCAGTATTTT.

This clone was detected only once. The chain links TRBV4-2 to TRBJ2-5, with TRBD2 identical over 11 bases. Trimming cost V 6 bases and J 0 bases; bases outside gene matches: 6. This CDR3 region has 16 residues. Germline V lookup: CDR1 LGHNA, CDR2 YNFKEQ. CDR3 sequence reads: CASSPRLAGHQETQYF. The CDR3 coding sequence is TGTGCCAGCAGTCCTCGACTAGCGGGGCACCAAGAGACCCAGTACTTC.

V and J are TRBV3-1 (or the pseudogene TRBV3-2) and TRBJ1-1, with TRBD1 as a possible D gene (5 bases). Trimming took 2 bases from V and 4 from J, leaving 11 bases between them. The germline gives CDR1 LGHDT, CDR2 YNNKEL (reference sequence). The CDR3 contains 14 residues. CDR3 residues: CASSQQGVFTEAFF. CDR3 in DNA: TGTGCCAGCAGCCAACAGGGTGTGTTCACTGAAGCTTTCTTT.

The J gene is TRBJ2-5, the V gene TRBV13, with 8 bases matching TRBD2. The CDR3 runs to 14 residues. Germline CDR1 reads PRHDT; CDR2 reads FYEKMQ (reference sequence). After removal of 4 bases from V and 5 bases from J, the junction contained 6 bases not matched to a gene. CDR3 protein: CASSSGGAGETQYF. As DNA, the CDR3 is TGTGCCAGCAGCTCCGGGGGGGCCGGGGAGACCCAGTACTTC.

Comments on this clone: One junction end disagrees with the germline gene, perhaps due to a read error. The V call is TRBV5-1, the J call TRBJ1-1, with 12 bases fitting TRBD1. Germline-derived CDR1 and CDR2 are SGHRS and YFSETQ. The CDR3 is made up of 16 amino acids. This CDR3 reads CASRLGQGATGTEAFF. CDR3 coding DNA: TGCGCCAGCAGATTGGGACAGGGGGCCACAGGCACTGAAGCTTTCTTT. Together with reference TRBV5-1 and TRBJ1-1, the CDR3 gives the full variable domain: KAGVTQTPRYLIKTRGQQVTLSCSPISGHRSVSWYQQTPGQGLQFLFEYFSETQRNKGNFPGRFSGRQFSNSRSEMNVSTLELGDSALYLCASRLGQGATGTEAFFGQGTRLTVV.

The chain is built from TRBV2 and TRBJ2-1; tentative D call: TRBD1 (5 bases). V lost 3 bases to trimming and J lost 9 bases, with 15 bases between them. This CDR3 is 14 amino acids long. The germline CDR1 and CDR2 sequences are SNHLY and FYNNEI. The CDR3 sequence is CASSDRAGYGEQFF. The CDR3 DNA is TGTGCCAGCAGTGATAGGGCAGGGTACGGTGAGCAGTTCTTC.

On this clone: The identical CDR3 is also encoded by other nucleotide sequences in the sample. V is TRBV18 and J is TRBJ2-7; TRBD2 might be the D (6 bases). Trimming left V 3 bases short and J 0 bases short, with 6 bases between. Germline V CDR1 and CDR2: KGHSH, LQKENI. The CDR3 contains 13 residues. CDR3 coding DNA: TGTGCCAGCTCACCCGGGAGCTCCTACGAGCAGTACTTC. It is translated as CASSPGSSYEQYF.

V is TRBV10-1 and J is TRBJ1-4; a possible D gene is TRBD1 (6 bases). The CDR3 runs 16 residues. V lost 9 bases and J 0 bases, leaving 17 bases between the germline ends. Germline V gene lookup returns CDR1 WNHNN and CDR2 SYGVQD (reference sequence). CDR3 nucleotide sequence: TGCGCCAGTTTATTAACAGGGACCGCAACTAATGAAAAACTGTTTTTT. Translated: CASLLTGTATNEKLFF.

In DNA form, the CDR3 reads TGTGCCAGCTCACCACTGCAGGGAGGCACCGGGGAGCTGTTTTTT. It codes for CASSPLQGGTGELFF. The chain joins TRBV18 to TRBJ2-2, with D possibly matching TRBD2 (6 bases). Germline V CDR1 and CDR2: KGHSH, LQKENI. The CDR3 loop spans 15 amino acids. V lost 1 base to trimming and J lost 4 bases, with 10 bases between them.

The V call is TRBV7-8, the J call TRBJ1-2; 9 bases line up with TRBD1. This CDR3 has 15 amino acids. J gave up 8 bases and V 5 bases, and 12 bases lay outside the gene matches. CDR1 SGHVS and CDR2 FQNEAQ come from the germline V gene. The DNA of the CDR3 is TGTGCCAGCAGCCCAGTCCCGGGACAGGGAGAGGGCTACACCTTC. Translation: CASSPVPGQGEGYTF.

V usage is TRBV9 and J usage is TRBJ2-3; 9 nucleotides agree with TRBD2. Trimming removed 1 base from V and 3 bases from J; junction bases left unmatched: 3. The CDR3 has 15 amino acids. From germline, CDR1 is SGDLS and CDR2 YYNGEE. CDR3 DNA sequence: TGTGCCAGCAGCGTACGAGCGGGGGGAACAGATACGCAGTATTTT. It specifies CASSVRAGGTDTQYF.

J is TRBJ1-5 and V is TRBV4-2, with D unclear. This CDR3 spans 16 amino acids. V was pared by 3 bases and J by 0 bases, with 12 bases between. The germline V gene has CDR1 LGHNA and CDR2 YNFKEQ. The CDR3 loop reads CASSQMALTSNQPQHF. CDR3 coding DNA: TGTGCCAGCAGCCAGATGGCCCTCACTAGCAATCAGCCCCAGCATTTT.

CDR3 in amino acids: CASSSQGADTEAFF. DNA for the CDR3: TGTGCCAGCAGCTCCCAGGGGGCCGACACTGAAGCTTTCTTT. This rearrangement joins TRBV7-3 to TRBJ1-1; 8 nucleotides match TRBD1. Trimming cost V 4 bases and J 3 bases; bases outside gene matches: 4. Looked up from germline, CDR1 is SGHTA and CDR2 is FQGTGA. The CDR3 runs 14 residues.

The J gene is TRBJ2-3, the V gene TRBV14; 10 bases match TRBD2. The CDR3 contains 16 residues. V was clipped by 8 bases and J by 2 bases; unmatched bases: 10. Germline V lookup: CDR1 SGHDN, CDR2 FVKESK. The CDR3 DNA reads as TGTGCCAGCTCGTGGACTAGCGGCCTATTCACAGATACGCAGTATTTT. It specifies CASSWTSGLFTDTQYF.

This chain uses TRBV5-1 with TRBJ2-7; D remains ambiguous. CDR3 size: 14 residues. CDR1 SGHRS and CDR2 YFSETQ come from the germline V gene. Trimming cost V 4 bases and J 0 bases, with 11 bases left between them. DNA for the CDR3: TGCGCCAGCAGCCCTGACACCTACTCCTACGAGCAGTACTTC. It encodes CASSPDTYSYEQYF.

V is TRBV7-6 and J is TRBJ2-5, with 9 bases identical to TRBD2. This CDR3 has 17 residues. Germline CDR1 is SGHVS and CDR2 is FNYEAQ. V lost 1 base, J lost 5 bases, and 11 bases stayed unmatched. The CDR3: CASSLDVAAGGTETQYF. The CDR3 region has the DNA TGTGCCAGCAGCTTAGACGTAGCCGCGGGGGGGACGGAGACCCAGTACTTC.

The rearrangement links TRBV18 to TRBJ1-1; TRBD1 is a possible D gene (5 bases). CDR3 length: 14 amino acids. Per the germline V gene, CDR1 is KGHSH and CDR2 is LQKENI. The ends were cut back, 0 bases at V and 10 bases at J, with 15 bases in the middle. The CDR3 sequence is CASSPPGPNDRAFF. The CDR3 nucleotides are TGTGCCAGCTCACCACCGGGGCCGAATGATAGAGCTTTCTTT.

The chain links TRBV7-9 to TRBJ2-5; TRBD2 matches 12 bases. Germline assignment: CDR1 SEHNR and CDR2 FQNEAQ (reference sequence). The CDR3 spans 15 residues. J was trimmed by 5 bases and V by 1 base; bases with no gene match: 2. CDR3 amino acids: CASSLGTSGAETQYF. The DNA of the CDR3 is TGTGCCAGCAGCTTAGGGACTAGCGGGGCCGAGACCCAGTACTTC.

V gene TRBV27 combines with J gene TRBJ1-1; 9 nucleotides match TRBD1. V lost 6 bases and J lost 1; bases outside the gene matches: 3. The CDR3 loop spans 14 amino acids. Germline CDR1 is MNHEY and CDR2 is SMNVEV (reference sequence). CDR3 in amino acids: CASRGQGENTEAFF. In nucleotides, the CDR3 is TGTGCCAGCAGGGGACAGGGAGAGAACACTGAAGCTTTCTTT.

As DNA, the CDR3 is TGTGCCAGCTCACCACCGCAGACAGACTATGGCTACACCTTC. Its translation is CASSPPQTDYGYTF. The chain combines TRBV18 with TRBJ1-2; D may be TRBD1 (5 bases). CDR3 size: 14 residues. Germline V gene data show CDR1 as KGHSH and CDR2 as LQKENI. V was shortened by 0 bases and J by 3 bases, with 8 bases between the two germline ends.

The V gene is TRBV11-3, the J gene TRBJ2-5; 7 bases fit TRBD2. Germline trimming cut 4 bases from V and 11 bases from J; bases unmatched to any gene: 13. This CDR3 is 14 amino acids long. Germline loops: CDR1 SGHNT, CDR2 YENEEA. The CDR3, as DNA: TGTGCCAGCAGCTCAGATGGGAGGGCGGAGCGTCAGTACTTC. Translation: CASSSDGRAERQYF.